The present T cell receptor beta chain was sequenced within a study of human T cells and chemical hapten exposure. Overall study context: Slight differences in pooled library volume were the main source of varying TCR yields across samples. Overall study findings and caveats: Counts of TCRs above 1 in 1000 frequency stayed unchanged with DPC sensitization. Alopecia was present in the donors, so their immune response may differ from healthy people's.

Time point denoted: patch test 1, 2 weeks after DPC sensitization. Treatment: therapeutic diphenylcyclopropenone sensitization with weekly scalp DPC. The authors extracted total RNA from unfractionated whole blood. At least ten counts were recorded for this clonotype. Its specificity is unknown. Trimming took 6 bases from V and 4 from J, leaving 13 bases between them. The CDR3 is 14 amino acids. TCRdb independently ran MiXCR on the RACE reads; one entry per CDR3 protein. The sample consists of 300,000 to 450,000 distinct CDR3 sequences, 4% to 5.5% of them appearing once. The source material was whole blood, sampled in connection with sensitization to the hapten diphenylcyclopropenone (DPC). This TCR came from a woman aged 50 to 60 with alopecia areata. Some clones in this sample may be carry-over from other donors' samples. The genes are TRBV12-3 or TRBV12-4 and TRBJ2-1, with D maybe TRBD2 (5 bases). CDR3 DNA sequence: TGTGCCAGCAGCGAAAGCGGTCCATACAATGAGCAGTTCTTC. This sequence encodes CASSESGPYNEQFF.